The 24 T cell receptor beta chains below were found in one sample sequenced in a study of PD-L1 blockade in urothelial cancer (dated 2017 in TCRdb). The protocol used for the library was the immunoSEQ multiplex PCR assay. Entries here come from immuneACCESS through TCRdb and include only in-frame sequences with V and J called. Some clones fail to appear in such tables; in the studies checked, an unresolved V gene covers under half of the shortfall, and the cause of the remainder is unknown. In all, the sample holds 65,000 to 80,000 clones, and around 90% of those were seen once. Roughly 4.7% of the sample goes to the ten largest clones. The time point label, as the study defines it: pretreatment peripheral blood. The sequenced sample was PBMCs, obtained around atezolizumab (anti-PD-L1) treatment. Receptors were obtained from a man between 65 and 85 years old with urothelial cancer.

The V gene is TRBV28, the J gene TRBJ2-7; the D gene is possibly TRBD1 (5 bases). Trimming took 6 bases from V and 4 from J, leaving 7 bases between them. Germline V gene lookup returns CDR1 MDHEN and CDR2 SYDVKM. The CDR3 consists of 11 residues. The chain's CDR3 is CASRDKYEQYF. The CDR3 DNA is TGTGCCAGCAGGGACAAGTACGAGCAGTACTTC. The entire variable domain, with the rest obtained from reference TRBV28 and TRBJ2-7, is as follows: DVKVTQSSRYLVKRTGEKVFLECVQDMDHENMFWYRQDPGLGLRLIYFSYDVKMKEKGDIPEGYSVSREKKERFSLILESASTNQTSMYLCASRDKYEQYFGPGTRLTVT.

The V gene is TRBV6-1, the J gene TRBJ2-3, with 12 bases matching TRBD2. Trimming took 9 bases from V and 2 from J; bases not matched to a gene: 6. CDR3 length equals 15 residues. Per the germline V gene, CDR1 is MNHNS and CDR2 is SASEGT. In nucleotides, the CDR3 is TGTGCCAGTCTAAGGACTAGCGGGACCACAGATACGCAGTATTTT. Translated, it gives CASLRTSGTTDTQYF.

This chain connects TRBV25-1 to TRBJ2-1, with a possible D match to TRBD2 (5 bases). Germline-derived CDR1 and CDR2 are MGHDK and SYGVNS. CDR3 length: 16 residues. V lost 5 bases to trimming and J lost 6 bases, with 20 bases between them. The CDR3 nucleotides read TGTGCCAGCAGTTTATCGGGGTCTGGCTTGGGCAATGAGCAGTTCTTC. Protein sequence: CASSLSGSGLGNEQFF.

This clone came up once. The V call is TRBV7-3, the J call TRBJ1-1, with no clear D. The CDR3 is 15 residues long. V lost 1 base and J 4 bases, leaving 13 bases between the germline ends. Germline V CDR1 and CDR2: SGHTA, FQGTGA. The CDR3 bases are TGTGCCAGCAGCTTAAGGCCTTCACAGTCCACTGAAGCTTTCTTT. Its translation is CASSLRPSQSTEAFF.

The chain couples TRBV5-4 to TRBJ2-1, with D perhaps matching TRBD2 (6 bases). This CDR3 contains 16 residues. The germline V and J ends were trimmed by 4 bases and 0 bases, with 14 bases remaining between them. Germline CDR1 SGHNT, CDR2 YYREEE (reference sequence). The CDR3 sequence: CASSPSRDFSYNEQFF. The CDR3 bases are TGTGCCAGCAGCCCCAGCCGGGACTTCTCCTACAATGAGCAGTTCTTC.

DNA of the CDR3: TGCGCCAGCAGCTTGGGAGCGGGAGGGCTTGAGCAGTTCTTC. Amino acids: CASSLGAGGLEQFF. The chain uses TRBV5-1 and TRBJ2-1; TRBD2 matches 10 bases. CDR1 is SGHRS and CDR2 is YFSETQ in the germline V gene. The CDR3 loop spans 14 amino acids. V was clipped by 0 bases and J by 9 bases; unmatched bases: 3.

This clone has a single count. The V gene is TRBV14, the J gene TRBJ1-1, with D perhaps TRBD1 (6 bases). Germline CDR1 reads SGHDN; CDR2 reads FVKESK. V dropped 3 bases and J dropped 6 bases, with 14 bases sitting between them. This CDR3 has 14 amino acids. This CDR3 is CASSHNIKGAEAFF. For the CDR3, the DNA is TGTGCCAGCAGCCACAACATTAAGGGGGCTGAAGCTTTCTTT.

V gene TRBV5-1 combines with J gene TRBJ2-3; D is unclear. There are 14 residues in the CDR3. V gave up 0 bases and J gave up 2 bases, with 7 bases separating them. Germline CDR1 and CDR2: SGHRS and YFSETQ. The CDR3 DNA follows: TGCGCCAGCAGCTTGGACTTTCCCACAGATACGCAGTATTTT. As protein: CASSLDFPTDTQYF.

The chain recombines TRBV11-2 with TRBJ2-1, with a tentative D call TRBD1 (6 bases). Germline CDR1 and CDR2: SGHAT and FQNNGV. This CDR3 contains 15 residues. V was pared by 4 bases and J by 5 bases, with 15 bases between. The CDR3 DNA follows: TGTGCCAGCAGCTCCCGGGACACAATTAACAATGAGCAGTTCTTC. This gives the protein CASSSRDTINNEQFF.

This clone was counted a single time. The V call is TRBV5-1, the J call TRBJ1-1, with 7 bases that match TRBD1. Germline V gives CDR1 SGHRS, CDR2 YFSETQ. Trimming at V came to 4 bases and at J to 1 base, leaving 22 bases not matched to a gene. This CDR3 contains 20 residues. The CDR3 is CASSGRFQGDYLFGNTEAFF. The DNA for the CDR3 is TGCGCCAGCAGCGGCCGGTTTCAGGGGGATTATTTATTTGGGAACACTGAAGCTTTCTTT.

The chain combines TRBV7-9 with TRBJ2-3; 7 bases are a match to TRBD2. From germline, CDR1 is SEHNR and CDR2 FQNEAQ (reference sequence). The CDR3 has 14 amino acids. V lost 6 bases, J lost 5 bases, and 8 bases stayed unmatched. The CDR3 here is CASSLAARGDTQYF. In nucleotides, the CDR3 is TGTGCCAGCAGTCTAGCGGCCCGGGGAGATACGCAGTATTTT.

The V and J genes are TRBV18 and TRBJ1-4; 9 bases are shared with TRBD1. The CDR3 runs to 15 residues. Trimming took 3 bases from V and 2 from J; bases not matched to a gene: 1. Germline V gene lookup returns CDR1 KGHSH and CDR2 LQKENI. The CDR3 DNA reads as TGTGCCAGCTCACCGGGGACAGGGACTAATGAAAAACTGTTTTTT. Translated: CASSPGTGTNEKLFF. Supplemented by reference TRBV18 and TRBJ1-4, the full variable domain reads NAGVMQNPRHLVRRRGQEARLRCSPMKGHSHVYWYRQLPEEGLKFMVYLQKENIIDESGMPKERFSAEFPKEGPSILRIQQVVRGDSAAYFCASSPGTGTNEKLFFGSGTQLSVL.

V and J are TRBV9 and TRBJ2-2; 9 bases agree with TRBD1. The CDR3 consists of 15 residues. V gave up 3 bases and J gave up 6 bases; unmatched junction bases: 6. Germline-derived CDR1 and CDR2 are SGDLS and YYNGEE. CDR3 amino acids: CASSARQGGAGELFF. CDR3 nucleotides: TGTGCCAGCAGCGCCCGACAGGGGGGGGCCGGGGAGCTGTTTTTT.

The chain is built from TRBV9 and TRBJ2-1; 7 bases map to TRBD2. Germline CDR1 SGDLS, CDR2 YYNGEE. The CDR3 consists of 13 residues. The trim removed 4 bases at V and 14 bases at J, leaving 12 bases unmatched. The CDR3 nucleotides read TGTGCCAGCAGCCTCGGGACTGGGGGGGGAGAGTTCTTC. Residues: CASSLGTGGGEFF.

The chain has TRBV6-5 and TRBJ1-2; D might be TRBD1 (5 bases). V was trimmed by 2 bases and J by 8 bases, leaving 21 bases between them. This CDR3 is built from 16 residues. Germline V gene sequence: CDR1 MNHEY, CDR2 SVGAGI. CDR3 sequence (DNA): TGTGCCAGCAGTTACGGGCCGGGACGCGGGAGTGGGGGCTACACCTTC. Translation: CASSYGPGRGSGGYTF.

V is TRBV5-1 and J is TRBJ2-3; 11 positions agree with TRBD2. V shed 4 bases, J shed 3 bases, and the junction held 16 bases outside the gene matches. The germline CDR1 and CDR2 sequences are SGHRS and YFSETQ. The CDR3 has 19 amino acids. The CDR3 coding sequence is TGCGCCAGCAGCAGGGGACTAGCGGACACTCGGAGGTGGACAGATACGCAGTATTTT. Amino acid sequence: CASSRGLADTRRWTDTQYF.

CDR3 nucleotide sequence: TGTGCCAGCAGTTACTTCCGAGACAGGGATGACATTCAGTACTTC. Encoded protein: CASSYFRDRDDIQYF. The chain is built from TRBV6-6 and TRBJ2-4, with 7 bases fitting TRBD1. Germline V gene lookup returns CDR1 MNHNY and CDR2 SVGAGI (reference sequence). Unmatched junction bases numbered 8, after V lost 1 base and J lost 8 bases. The CDR3 has 15 residues.

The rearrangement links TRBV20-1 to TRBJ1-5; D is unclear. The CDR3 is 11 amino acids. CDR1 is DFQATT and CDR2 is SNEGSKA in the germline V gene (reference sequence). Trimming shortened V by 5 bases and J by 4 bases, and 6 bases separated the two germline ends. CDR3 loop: CSASLNQPQHF. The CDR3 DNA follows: TGCAGTGCTTCTCTAAATCAGCCCCAGCATTTT.

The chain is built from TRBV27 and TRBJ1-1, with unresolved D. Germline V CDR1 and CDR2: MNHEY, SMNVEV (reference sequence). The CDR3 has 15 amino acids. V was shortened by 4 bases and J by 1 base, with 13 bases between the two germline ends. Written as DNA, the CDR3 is TGTGCCAGCAGTTCCCGGACTGCAGAGAACACTGAAGCTTTCTTT. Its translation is CASSSRTAENTEAFF.

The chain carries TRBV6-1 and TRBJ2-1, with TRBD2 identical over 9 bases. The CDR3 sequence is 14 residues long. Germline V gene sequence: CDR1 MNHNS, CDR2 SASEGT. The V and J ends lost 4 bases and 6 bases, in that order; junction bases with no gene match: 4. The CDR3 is CASSGAGGFNEQFF. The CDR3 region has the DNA TGTGCCAGCAGTGGCGCGGGAGGGTTCAATGAGCAGTTCTTC.

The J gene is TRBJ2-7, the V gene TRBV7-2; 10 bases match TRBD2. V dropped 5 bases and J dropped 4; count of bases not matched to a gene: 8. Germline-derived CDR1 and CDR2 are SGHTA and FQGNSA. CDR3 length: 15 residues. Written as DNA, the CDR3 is TGTGCCAGCAGCCCGGGTAGCGGGAGGATTTACGAGCAGTACTTC. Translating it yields CASSPGSGRIYEQYF.

The CDR3: CASIPRAFF. The CDR3 DNA reads TGTGCCAGCATTCCCCGGGCTTTCTTT. The gene calls are TRBV27 and TRBJ1-1; no reliable D call. Germline V CDR1 and CDR2: MNHEY, SMNVEV (reference sequence). The CDR3 loop spans 9 amino acids. Trimming took 7 bases from V and 11 from J, leaving 8 bases between them.

DNA of the CDR3: TGTGCCAGCACCGCGACTAGCTCGGCGTTAGAGACCCAGTACTTC. It codes for CASTATSSALETQYF. This chain joins TRBV2 and TRBJ2-5; 7 nucleotides agree with TRBD2. Germline CDR1 SNHLY, CDR2 FYNNEI. CDR3 length: 15 residues. V trimming: 7 bases; J trimming: 4 bases; junction bases outside the gene matches: 12.

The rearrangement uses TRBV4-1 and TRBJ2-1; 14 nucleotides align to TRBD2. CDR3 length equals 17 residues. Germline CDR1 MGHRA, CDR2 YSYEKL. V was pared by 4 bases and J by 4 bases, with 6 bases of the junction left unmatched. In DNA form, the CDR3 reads TGCGCCAGCAGCCTCACCGGGACTAGCGGGAGTTACAATGAGCAGTTCTTC. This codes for CASSLTGTSGSYNEQFF.